Shown below are 26 T cell receptor beta chains from a single sample sequenced in a study of STAT3 mutations in large granular lymphocyte leukemia. Clones were sequenced by immunoSEQ multiplex PCR, and TCRdb holds only the in-frame ones, with some missing. The sample contains tens of thousands of clones, 80% to 90% of which appear only once. Study observations and caveats: At least one immunodominant TCR beta clonotype appeared in every T-cell large granular lymphocyte leukemia patient.

Their antigen targets remain unknown. The sequenced sample was PBMCs. Receptors originate from a human donor with T large granular lymphocyte leukemia. Some clones in this sample may be carry-over from other donors' samples.

The chain combines TRBV5-1 with TRBJ1-1; D call uncertain. CDR1 is SGHRS, CDR2 YFSETQ, per germline. The length of the CDR3 is 14 residues. Trimming took 0 bases from V and 0 from J, leaving 6 bases between them. CDR3 sequence reads: CASSLERLNTEAFF. CDR3 sequence (DNA): TGCGCCAGCAGCTTGGAACGGCTGAACACTGAAGCTTTCTTT.

This clone showed up just once. The V and J genes are TRBV5-1 and TRBJ2-6; TRBD1 agrees at 11 bases. The CDR3 totals 16 residues. Germline lookup yields CDR1 SGHRS and CDR2 YFSETQ. Losses at the gene ends were 4 bases for V and 2 bases for J; bases not matched to a gene: 2. The CDR3, as DNA: TGCGCCAGCAGCCGGGACAGGGGGGCTGGGGCCAACGTCCTGACTTTC. It translates to CASSRDRGAGANVLTF.

CDR3 protein: CASSLYGGVYNEQFF. The CDR3 DNA sequence: TGTGCCAGCAGCTTATACGGGGGGGTCTACAATGAGCAGTTCTTC. The chain carries TRBV7-2 and TRBJ2-1; 8 bases match TRBD2. The germline CDR1 and CDR2 sequences are SGHTA and FQGNSA. Trimming took 2 bases from V and 3 from J; bases not matched to a gene: 3. The CDR3 covers 15 residues. Full variable domain (missing parts from reference TRBV7-2 and TRBJ2-1): GAGVSQSPSNKVTEKGKDVELRCDPISGHTALYWYRQSLGQGLEFLIYFQGNSAPDKSGLPSDRFSAERTGGSVSTLTIQRTQQEDSAVYLCASSLYGGVYNEQFFGPGTRLTVL.

The V and J genes are TRBV6-5 and TRBJ2-3; D is ambiguous. V lost 0 bases and J 1 base, leaving 11 bases between the germline ends. CDR1 is MNHEY, CDR2 SVGAGI, per germline. The CDR3 covers 16 residues. The CDR3: CASSYSWSAGTDTQYF. The CDR3 DNA sequence: TGTGCCAGCAGTTACTCGTGGAGCGCGGGCACAGATACGCAGTATTTT.

V and J are TRBV18 and TRBJ1-3, with unresolved D. Per germline, CDR1 KGHSH and CDR2 LQKENI. The CDR3 runs 16 residues. The V gene lost 3 bases and the J gene lost 0 bases, with 12 bases spanning the gap. Here the CDR3 reads CASSPRTADSGNTIYF. The DNA for the CDR3 is TGTGCCAGCTCACCCAGGACCGCGGACTCTGGAAACACCATATATTTT.

This chain joins TRBV28 and TRBJ1-2, with D possibly being TRBD1 (5 bases). The CDR3 covers 13 residues. CDR1 is MDHEN, CDR2 SYDVKM, per germline. V lost 1 base, J lost 5 bases, and 8 bases lay in between. The CDR3 region is CASSLLGGYGYTF. As DNA, the CDR3 is TGTGCCAGCAGTTTATTGGGGGGTTATGGCTACACCTTC.

The V gene is TRBV5-6, the J gene TRBJ2-3, with 9 bases that match TRBD1. V shed 3 bases and J 0 bases; nucleotides not matched to a gene: 2. The length of the CDR3 is 15 residues. CDR1 and CDR2 from the germline V gene are SGHDT and YYEEEE. CDR3 DNA sequence: TGTGCCAGCAGCTACAGGGGGCTAAGCACAGATACGCAGTATTTT. This gives the protein CASSYRGLSTDTQYF.

The chain combines TRBV5-1 with TRBJ1-1, with D tentatively TRBD1 (5 bases). V was pared by 4 bases and J by 3 bases, with 19 bases between. Per germline, CDR1 SGHRS and CDR2 YFSETQ. The CDR3 runs to 16 residues. The CDR3 sequence: CASSPTITGGDTEAFF. The CDR3, as DNA: TGCGCCAGCAGCCCCACAATAACCGGGGGGGACACTGAAGCTTTCTTT. Based on the CDR3 plus reference TRBV5-1 and TRBJ1-1, the full variable domain is KAGVTQTPRYLIKTRGQQVTLSCSPISGHRSVSWYQQTPGQGLQFLFEYFSETQRNKGNFPGRFSGRQFSNSRSEMNVSTLELGDSALYLCASSPTITGGDTEAFFGQGTRLTVV.

This chain connects TRBV7-9 to TRBJ2-5; TRBD1 might be the D (6 bases). CDR3 length equals 16 residues. V lost 4 bases and J 2 bases, leaving 17 bases between the germline ends. Looked up from germline, CDR1 is SEHNR and CDR2 is FQNEAQ (reference sequence). This chain's CDR3 is CASSSSQGQRQETQYF. In DNA, the CDR3 is TGTGCCAGCAGCTCAAGCCAAGGACAGAGGCAAGAGACCCAGTACTTC.

The chain couples TRBV11-2 to TRBJ1-4; TRBD1 might be the D (6 bases). Germline loops: CDR1 SGHAT, CDR2 FQNNGV. This CDR3 is built from 18 residues. Trimming pared 2 bases from V and 0 bases from J, leaving 16 bases between. CDR3 region: CASSLSQGQLATNEKLFF. Here the CDR3 DNA reads TGTGCCAGCAGCTTATCTCAGGGGCAGTTGGCAACTAATGAAAAACTGTTTTTT.

The chain carries TRBV30 and TRBJ2-1; D is perhaps TRBD1 (6 bases). The CDR3 loop spans 13 amino acids. Between the trimmed V and J ends, which lost 7 bases and 1 base, there was a span of 11 bases. In germline, CDR1 is GTSNPN, CDR2 SVGIG (reference sequence). This CDR3 is CASTGISYNEQFF. CDR3 DNA sequence: TGTGCCTCTACAGGGATTTCCTACAATGAGCAGTTCTTC.

The chain couples TRBV30 to TRBJ2-6; D tentatively reads TRBD1 or TRBD2 (6 bases each). The length of the CDR3 is 15 residues. The V gene's germline CDR1 is GTSNPN and CDR2 SVGIG (reference sequence). Trimming shortened V by 5 bases and J by 0 bases, and 11 bases separated the two germline ends. The CDR3 protein is CAWGGRSSGANVLTF. The CDR3 DNA sequence: TGTGCCTGGGGGGGGCGGAGCTCTGGGGCCAACGTCCTGACTTTC.

CDR3 sequence: CASKRATEAFF. CDR3 coding DNA: TGTGCCAGCAAAAGGGCCACTGAAGCTTTCTTT. V gene TRBV6-5 combines with J gene TRBJ1-1; no clear D. Germline V lookup: CDR1 MNHEY, CDR2 SVGAGI. The length of the CDR3 is 11 residues. V dropped 7 bases and J dropped 4 bases, with 7 bases sitting between them.

This clone was counted only a few times. The chain couples TRBV6-5 to TRBJ1-6; tentatively, D is TRBD1 (6 bases). V lost 0 bases and J 10 bases, leaving 10 bases between the germline ends. The CDR3 has 14 amino acids. The germline CDR1 and CDR2 sequences are MNHEY and SVGAGI. The CDR3 protein is CASSYSGGPSPLHF. In DNA, the CDR3 is TGTGCCAGCAGTTACTCGGGGGGCCCGTCACCCCTCCACTTT.

To note about this clone: One junction end disagrees with the germline gene, perhaps due to a read error. The chain recombines TRBV30 with TRBJ1-2; TRBD1 matches 9 bases. The CDR3 is made up of 10 amino acids. The germline V gene has CDR1 GTSNPN and CDR2 SVGIG (reference sequence). This CDR3 is CAWRRDRAIF. CDR3 coding DNA: TGTGCCTGGCGCAGGGACAGGGCTATCTTC.

V gene TRBV28 combines with J gene TRBJ2-1; the D is unclear. Germline V gene sequence: CDR1 MDHEN, CDR2 SYDVKM. The CDR3 is 14 residues long. Trimming removed 3 bases from V and 1 base from J, with 7 bases in between. The CDR3 protein is CASSFEQSYNEQFF. In DNA, the CDR3 is TGTGCCAGCAGTTTCGAACAGTCCTACAATGAGCAGTTCTTC.

The V and J genes are TRBV5-1 and TRBJ1-2; possible D gene TRBD1, 6 bases. Germline CDR1 and CDR2: SGHRS and YFSETQ. The CDR3 runs 14 residues. Trimming pared 4 bases from V and 2 bases from J, leaving 12 bases between. CDR3 protein: CASSAGGTNYGYTF. The DNA for the CDR3 is TGCGCCAGCAGCGCAGGTGGGACAAACTATGGCTACACCTTC.

This clone was observed a single time. V gene TRBV6-6 combines with J gene TRBJ2-3; D is uncertain. The length of the CDR3 is 13 residues. V was clipped by 4 bases and J by 2 bases, with 7 bases between them. Germline V gives CDR1 MNHNY, CDR2 SVGAGI (reference sequence). CDR3 bases: TGTGCCAGCAGTTTGTGGAACACAGATACGCAGTATTTT. This gives the protein CASSLWNTDTQYF.

The rearrangement uses TRBV18 and TRBJ1-5, with D unclear. Trimming left V 6 bases short and J 2 bases short, with 14 bases between. CDR3 size: 15 residues. Germline V gene lookup returns CDR1 KGHSH and CDR2 LQKENI. For the CDR3, the DNA is TGTGCCAGCTCCGAGGCAGTCGGGGGCAATCAGCCCCAGCATTTT. It codes for CASSEAVGGNQPQHF.

The CDR3 spells CASSDMDSSNTEAFF. CDR3 nucleotide sequence: TGTGCCAGCAGCGATATGGACAGCTCGAACACTGAAGCTTTCTTT. The V call is TRBV7-9, the J call TRBJ1-1, with a weak D call TRBD1 (6 bases). Trimming left V 5 bases short and J 1 base short, with 14 bases between. The length of the CDR3 is 15 residues. Germline CDR1 reads SEHNR; CDR2 reads FQNEAQ (reference sequence).

The V call is TRBV5-1, the J call TRBJ2-2, with 9 nucleotides matching TRBD1. V shed 0 bases and J 5 bases; nucleotides not matched to a gene: 5. CDR3 length: 16 amino acids. The germline gives CDR1 SGHRS, CDR2 YFSETQ. This CDR3 is CASSLAAGQGTGELFF. The CDR3 bases are TGCGCCAGCAGCTTGGCCGCGGGACAGGGAACCGGGGAGCTGTTTTTT. Together with reference TRBV5-1 and TRBJ2-2, the CDR3 gives the full variable domain: KAGVTQTPRYLIKTRGQQVTLSCSPISGHRSVSWYQQTPGQGLQFLFEYFSETQRNKGNFPGRFSGRQFSNSRSEMNVSTLELGDSALYLCASSLAAGQGTGELFFGEGSRLTVL.

The V gene is TRBV6-5, the J gene TRBJ2-3; D is undetermined. V was pared by 0 bases and J by 0 bases, with 7 bases between. This CDR3 region has 15 residues. Germline assignment: CDR1 MNHEY and CDR2 SVGAGI. The CDR3 bases are TGTGCCAGCAGTTACTCTGCGGTCAGCACAGATACGCAGTATTTT. It translates to CASSYSAVSTDTQYF.

This sequence joins TRBV2 and TRBJ2-7, with 10 bases fitting TRBD1. The CDR3 covers 14 residues. With 6 bases clipped from V and 7 bases from J, the junction kept 9 bases outside the gene matches. The germline V gene has CDR1 SNHLY and CDR2 FYNNEI. The CDR3 sequence: CASSEWTGGWEQYF. The CDR3 DNA reads as TGTGCCAGCAGCGAATGGACAGGGGGGTGGGAGCAGTACTTC.

A few counts support this clone. The rearrangement joins TRBV18 to TRBJ2-7; D possibly matches TRBD1 or TRBD2 (5 bases each). Between the trimmed V and J ends, which lost 3 bases and 6 bases, there was a span of 18 bases. The CDR3 contains 15 residues. Germline-derived CDR1 and CDR2 are KGHSH and LQKENI. In nucleotides, the CDR3 is TGTGCCAGCTCACCCTCTGCCGGGACCCCCGGCGAGCAGTACTTC. This translates into CASSPSAGTPGEQYF. The whole variable domain, filled in from reference TRBV18 and TRBJ2-7, reads NAGVMQNPRHLVRRRGQEARLRCSPMKGHSHVYWYRQLPEEGLKFMVYLQKENIIDESGMPKERFSAEFPKEGPSILRIQQVVRGDSAAYFCASSPSAGTPGEQYFGPGTRLTVT.

This clone has just one count. The genes are TRBV6-1 and TRBJ2-7; D not certain. The ends were cut back, 6 bases at V and 3 bases at J, with 6 bases in the middle. CDR1 and CDR2 from the germline V gene are MNHNS and SASEGT. The CDR3 covers 11 residues. CDR3 loop: CASRDVYEQYV. CDR3 in DNA: TGTGCCAGCAGGGACGTCTACGAGCAGTACGTC.

The rearrangement links TRBV29-1 to TRBJ1-1; a possible D gene is TRBD1 (5 bases). The CDR3 sequence is 13 residues long. Germline V gene data show CDR1 as SQVTM and CDR2 as ANQGSEA. Trimming stripped 6 bases from V and 1 base from J, with 12 bases between. The DNA for the CDR3 is TGCAGCGTGACCAGACAGCCGAACACTGAAGCTTTCTTT. The encoded protein is CSVTRQPNTEAFF. The full variable domain, in which reference TRBV29-1 and TRBJ1-1 provide the parts outside the CDR3, is SAVISQKPSRDICQRGTSLTIQCQVDSQVTMMFWYRQQPGQSLTLIATANQGSEATYESGFVIDKFPISRPNLTFSTLTVSNMSPEDSSIYLCSVTRQPNTEAFFGQGTRLTVV.